The TCR beta chain described here comes from a study of CD8 T cells in ankylosing spondylitis. TCRdb re-called the 5' RACE reads through MiXCR, storing one row per CDR3 protein. The data show approximately 220,000 distinct CDR3 sequences, with approximately 10% seen just once and approximately 20% held by the top ten. A few counts support this clonotype. Trimming took 2 bases from V and 5 from J, leaving 9 bases between them. The CDR3 is 13 residues long. Germline V lookup: CDR1 ENHRY, CDR2 SYGVKD. The specimen was blood, either unsorted or a sorted T cell fraction (not recorded which). V usage is TRBV10-3 and J usage is TRBJ2-5; D gene uncertain. The receptor comes from a male donor with ankylosing spondylitis or in good health (not recorded which). The CDR3 spells CAISERASETQYF. In nucleotides, the CDR3 is TGTGCCATCAGTGAGCGGGCGAGCGAGACCCAGTACTTC.